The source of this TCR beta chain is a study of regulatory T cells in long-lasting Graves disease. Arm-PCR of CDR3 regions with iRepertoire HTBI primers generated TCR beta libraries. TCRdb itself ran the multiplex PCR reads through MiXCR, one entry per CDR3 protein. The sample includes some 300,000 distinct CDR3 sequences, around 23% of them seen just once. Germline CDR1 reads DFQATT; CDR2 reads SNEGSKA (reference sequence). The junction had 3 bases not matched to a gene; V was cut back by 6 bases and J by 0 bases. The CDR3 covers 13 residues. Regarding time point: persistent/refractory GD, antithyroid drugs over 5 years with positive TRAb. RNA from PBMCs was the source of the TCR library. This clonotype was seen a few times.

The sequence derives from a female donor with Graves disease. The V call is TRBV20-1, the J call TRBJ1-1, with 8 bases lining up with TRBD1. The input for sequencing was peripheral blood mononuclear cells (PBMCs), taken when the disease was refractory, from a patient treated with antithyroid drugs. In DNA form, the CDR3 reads TGCAGTGCAAACAGGGGGATGAACACTGAAGCTTTCTTT. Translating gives CSANRGMNTEAFF.